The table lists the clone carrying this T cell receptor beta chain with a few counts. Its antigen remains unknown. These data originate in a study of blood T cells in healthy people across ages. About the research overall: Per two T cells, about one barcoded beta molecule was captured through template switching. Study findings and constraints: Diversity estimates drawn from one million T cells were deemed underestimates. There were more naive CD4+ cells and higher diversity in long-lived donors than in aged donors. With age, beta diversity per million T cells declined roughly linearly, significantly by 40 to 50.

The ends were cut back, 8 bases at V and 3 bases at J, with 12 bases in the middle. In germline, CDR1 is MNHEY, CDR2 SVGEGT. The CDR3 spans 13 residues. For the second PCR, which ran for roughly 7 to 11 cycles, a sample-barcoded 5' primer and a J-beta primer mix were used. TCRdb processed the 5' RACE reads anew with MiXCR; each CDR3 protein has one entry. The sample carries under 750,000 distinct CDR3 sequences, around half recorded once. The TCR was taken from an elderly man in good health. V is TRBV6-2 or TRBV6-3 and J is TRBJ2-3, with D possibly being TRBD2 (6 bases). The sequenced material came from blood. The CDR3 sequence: CASQRDFTDTQYF. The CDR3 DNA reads TGTGCCAGCCAACGGGACTTTACAGATACGCAGTATTTT.